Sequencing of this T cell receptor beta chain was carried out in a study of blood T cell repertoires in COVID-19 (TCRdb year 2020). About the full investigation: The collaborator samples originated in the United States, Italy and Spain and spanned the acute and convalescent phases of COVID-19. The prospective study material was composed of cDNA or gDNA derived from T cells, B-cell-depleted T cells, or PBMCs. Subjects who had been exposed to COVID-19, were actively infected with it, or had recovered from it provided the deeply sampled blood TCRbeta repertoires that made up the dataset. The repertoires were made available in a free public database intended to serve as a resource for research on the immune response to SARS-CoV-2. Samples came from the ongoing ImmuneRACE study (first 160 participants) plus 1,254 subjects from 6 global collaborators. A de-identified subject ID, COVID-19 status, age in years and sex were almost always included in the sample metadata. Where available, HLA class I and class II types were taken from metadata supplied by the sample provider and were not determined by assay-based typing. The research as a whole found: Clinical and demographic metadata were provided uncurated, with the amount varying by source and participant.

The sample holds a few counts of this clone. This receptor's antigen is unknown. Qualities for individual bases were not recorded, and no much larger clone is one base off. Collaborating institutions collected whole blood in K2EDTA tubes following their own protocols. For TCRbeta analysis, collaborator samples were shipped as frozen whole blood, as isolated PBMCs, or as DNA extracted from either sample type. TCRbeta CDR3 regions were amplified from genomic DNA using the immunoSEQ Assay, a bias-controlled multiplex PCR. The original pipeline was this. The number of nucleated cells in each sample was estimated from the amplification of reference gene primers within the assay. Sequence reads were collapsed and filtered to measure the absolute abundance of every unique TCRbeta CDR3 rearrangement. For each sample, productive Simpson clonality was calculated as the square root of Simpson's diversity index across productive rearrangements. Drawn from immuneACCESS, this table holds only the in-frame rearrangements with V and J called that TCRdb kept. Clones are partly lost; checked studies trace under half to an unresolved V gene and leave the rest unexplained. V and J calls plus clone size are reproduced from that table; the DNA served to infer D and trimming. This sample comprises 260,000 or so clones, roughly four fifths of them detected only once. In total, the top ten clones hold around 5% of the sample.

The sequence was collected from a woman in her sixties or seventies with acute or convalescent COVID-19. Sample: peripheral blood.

The DNA reads TGCGCCAGCAGCTCGGGACTAGCGGGGGAAGATAATGAGCAGTTCTTC. Its translation reads: CASSSGLAGEDNEQFF. The rearrangement joined TRBV5-1 to TRBJ2-1; 14 bases in between match TRBD2. The CDR3 runs 16 residues from the cysteine to the phenylalanine. The retained sequence is limited to the CDR3, 48 bases, with the frame set at the first base. Based on the germline V gene, the CDR1 and CDR2 sequences are SGHRS and YFSETQ. V has 3 bases trimmed and J has 7 bases trimmed; junction bases matching no gene number 6. Here the CDR3 is joined to the reference TRBV5-1 and TRBJ2-1 genes, and the full variable domain is: KAGVTQTPRYLIKTRGQQVTLSCSPISGHRSVSWYQQTPGQGLQFLFEYFSETQRNKGNFPGRFSGRQFSNSRSEMNVSTLELGDSALYLCASSSGLAGEDNEQFFGPGTRLTVL.